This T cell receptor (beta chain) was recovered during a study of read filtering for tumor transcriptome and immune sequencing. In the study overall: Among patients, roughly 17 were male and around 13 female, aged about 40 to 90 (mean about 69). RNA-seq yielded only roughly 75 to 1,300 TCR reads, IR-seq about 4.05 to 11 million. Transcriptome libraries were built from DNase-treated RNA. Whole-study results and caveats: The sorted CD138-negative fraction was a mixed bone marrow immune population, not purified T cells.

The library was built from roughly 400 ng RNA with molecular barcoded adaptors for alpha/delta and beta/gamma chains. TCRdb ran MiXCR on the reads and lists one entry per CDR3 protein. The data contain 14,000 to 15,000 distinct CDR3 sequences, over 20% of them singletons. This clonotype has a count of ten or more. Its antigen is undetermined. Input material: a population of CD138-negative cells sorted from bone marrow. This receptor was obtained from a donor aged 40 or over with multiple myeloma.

In DNA form, the CDR3 reads TGTGCCTGGAGCGGGGGCGGGGGAGAGACCCAGTACTTC. It is translated as CAWSGGGGETQYF. The chain has TRBV30 and TRBJ2-5; weak D call: TRBD2 (7 bases). Per the germline V gene, CDR1 is GTSNPN and CDR2 is SVGIG (reference sequence). The V gene lost 3 bases and the J gene lost 4 bases, with 12 bases spanning the gap. CDR3 size: 13 residues.